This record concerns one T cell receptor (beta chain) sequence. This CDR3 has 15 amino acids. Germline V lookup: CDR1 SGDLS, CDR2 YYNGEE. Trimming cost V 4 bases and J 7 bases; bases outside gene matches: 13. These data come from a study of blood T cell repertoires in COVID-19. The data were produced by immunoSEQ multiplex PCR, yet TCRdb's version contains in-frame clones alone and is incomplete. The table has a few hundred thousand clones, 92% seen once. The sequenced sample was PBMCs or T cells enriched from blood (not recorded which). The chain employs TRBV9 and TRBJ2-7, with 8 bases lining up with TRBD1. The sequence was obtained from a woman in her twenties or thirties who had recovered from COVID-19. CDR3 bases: TGTGCCAGCAGCCCCGGACAGGGAGCGTTCCAGGAGCAGTACTTC. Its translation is CASSPGQGAFQEQYF. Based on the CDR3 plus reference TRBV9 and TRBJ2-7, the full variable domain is DSGVTQTPKHLITATGQRVTLRCSPRSGDLSVYWYQQSLDQGLQFLIQYYNGEERAKGNILERFSAQQFPDLHSELNLSSLELGDSALYFCASSPGQGAFQEQYFGPGTRLTVT.